The 30 T cell receptor beta chains below were found in one sample sequenced in a study of T cell repertoires in ileal Crohn's disease (dated by TCRdb to between 2019 and 2020). The intended sense of this specimen's time point label: neoterminal ileum biopsy at postoperative endoscopy, about 6 months after surgery. Libraries were built with the immunoSEQ multiplex PCR assay. Here the immuneACCESS table is served through TCRdb, limited to in-frame sequences with V and J called. Missing clones are a known gap in these copies; in checked studies unresolved V genes cover under half, and the rest lacks a known reason. Across this sample there are some 10,000 clones, with around 75% seen only once. The top ten constitute 14% of the sample. The source material was ileal tissue. The receptors here all came from an adult with Crohn's disease.

In this sample, this clone turned up once. This chain links TRBV4-1 with TRBJ2-1; 7 bases are a match to TRBD1. CDR1 is MGHRA, CDR2 YSYEKL, per germline. After removal of 0 bases from V and 2 bases from J, the junction contained 4 bases not matched to a gene. The CDR3 runs 16 residues. CDR3 DNA: TGCGCCAGCAGCCAAGATCCGGGACAGCCCTACAATGAGCAGTTCTTC. This translates into CASSQDPGQPYNEQFF.

V usage is TRBV5-1 and J usage is TRBJ1-1, with D perhaps TRBD1 (6 bases). This CDR3 has 14 residues. The V end lost 5 bases, the J end lost 6 bases, and 17 bases lay between the germline ends. Germline loops: CDR1 SGHRS, CDR2 YFSETQ. As DNA, the CDR3 is TGCGCCAGCAGGCCTGGCGGGGGCGAAGCTGAAGCTTTCTTT. This gives the protein CASRPGGGEAEAFF.

The chain recombines TRBV5-5 with TRBJ1-2, with D unresolved. From germline, CDR1 is SGHKS and CDR2 YYEKEE (reference sequence). This CDR3 is 17 amino acids long. Trimming shortened V by 0 bases and J by 0 bases, and 15 bases separated the two germline ends. CDR3 amino acids: CASSLVPGSDTNYGYTF. In DNA form, the CDR3 reads TGTGCCAGCAGCTTGGTTCCAGGATCCGATACTAACTATGGCTACACCTTC.

In this sample, this clone turned up a few times. V and J are TRBV27 and TRBJ1-1, with 8 bases that match TRBD1. Germline V gives CDR1 MNHEY, CDR2 SMNVEV (reference sequence). Trimming took 0 bases from V and 11 from J; bases not matched to a gene: 5. The CDR3 extends over 13 amino acids. The CDR3 here is CASSLSPGGTAFF. Written as DNA, the CDR3 is TGTGCCAGCAGTTTATCTCCAGGGGGCACGGCTTTCTTT.

The CDR3 bases are TGTGCCAGTAGTATAAACAGGGTCTATCACCAGCCCCAGCATTTT. This gives the protein CASSINRVYHQPQHF. The V gene is TRBV19, the J gene TRBJ1-5; tentatively, D is TRBD1 (6 bases). In germline, CDR1 is LNHDA, CDR2 SQIVND (reference sequence). The germline V and J ends were trimmed by 2 bases and 7 bases, with 15 bases remaining between them. This CDR3 is built from 15 residues.

The rearrangement joins TRBV11-2 to TRBJ2-1; the match to TRBD2 covers 8 bases. This CDR3 has 16 amino acids. Unmatched junction bases numbered 10, after V lost 5 bases and J lost 4 bases. Germline CDR1 is SGHAT and CDR2 is FQNNGV. The CDR3 sequence: CASSVGVAGRYNEQFF. The CDR3 DNA follows: TGTGCCAGCAGCGTTGGGGTAGCGGGGCGATACAATGAGCAGTTCTTC.

The V call is TRBV9, the J call TRBJ2-1, with TRBD1 matching over 7 bases. Germline lookup yields CDR1 SGDLS and CDR2 YYNGEE. The V segment lost 3 bases and the J segment 8 bases; nucleotides outside the gene matches: 8. This CDR3 contains 14 residues. CDR3: CASSAQDRVDEQFF. The CDR3 nucleotides read TGTGCCAGCAGCGCCCAAGACAGGGTAGATGAGCAGTTCTTC. Together with reference TRBV9 and TRBJ2-1, the CDR3 gives the full variable domain: DSGVTQTPKHLITATGQRVTLRCSPRSGDLSVYWYQQSLDQGLQFLIQYYNGEERAKGNILERFSAQQFPDLHSELNLSSLELGDSALYFCASSAQDRVDEQFFGPGTRLTVL.

The chain uses TRBV4-3 and TRBJ2-7, with 13 positions matching TRBD2. The germline V gene encodes CDR1 LGHNA and CDR2 YSLEER. V lost 4 bases, J lost 5 bases, and 8 bases stayed unmatched. This CDR3 has 16 amino acids. CDR3: CASSRTTSGGTHEQYF. The DNA of the CDR3 is TGCGCCAGCAGCCGAACGACTAGCGGGGGGACCCACGAGCAGTACTTC.

The chain couples TRBV5-4 to TRBJ1-6, with 7 bases lining up with TRBD1. Trimming at V came to 4 bases and at J to 7 bases, leaving 14 bases not matched to a gene. The germline gives CDR1 SGHNT, CDR2 YYREEE (reference sequence). The CDR3 totals 17 residues. DNA for the CDR3: TGTGCCAGCAGCCCAGGAGGGTCAGCGACAGGGAATTCACCCCTCCACTTT. Amino acid sequence: CASSPGGSATGNSPLHF. Using reference TRBV5-4 and TRBJ1-6 for the parts outside the CDR3, the full variable domain is ETGVTQSPTHLIKTRGQQVTLRCSSQSGHNTVSWYQQALGQGPQFIFQYYREEENGRGNFPPRFSGLQFPNYSSELNVNALELDDSALYLCASSPGGSATGNSPLHFGNGTRLTVT.

The chain couples TRBV5-1 to TRBJ2-1; TRBD2 matches 8 bases. The CDR3 extends over 13 amino acids. Looked up from germline, CDR1 is SGHRS and CDR2 is YFSETQ. V lost 8 bases, J lost 4 bases, and 5 bases stayed unmatched. The CDR3 spells CASSGAAYNEQFF. CDR3 in DNA: TGCGCCAGTAGCGGGGCAGCATACAATGAGCAGTTCTTC.

This clone is deemed medium-sized. Additional DNA sequences in this sample encode the identical CDR3. The chain combines TRBV5-1 with TRBJ1-3, with a possible D match to TRBD1 (6 bases). V was trimmed by 3 bases and J by 0 bases, leaving 10 bases between them. From germline, CDR1 is SGHRS and CDR2 YFSETQ. The CDR3 runs 15 residues. The CDR3 DNA sequence: TGCGCCAGCAGCTCGACAGGCCTCTCTGGAAACACCATATATTTT. It translates to CASSSTGLSGNTIYF.

This clone has just a few counts. J is TRBJ1-1 and V is TRBV27, with TRBD1 identical over 11 bases. The germline gives CDR1 MNHEY, CDR2 SMNVEV (reference sequence). Unmatched junction bases numbered 5, after V lost 4 bases and J lost 4 bases. The CDR3 has 15 amino acids. CDR3 loop: CASSSGQGALTEAFF. CDR3 DNA: TGTGCCAGCAGTTCAGGACAGGGGGCACTCACTGAAGCTTTCTTT.

This chain connects TRBV18 to TRBJ1-2; 8 bases fit TRBD1. The CDR3 spans 14 residues. Germline V CDR1 and CDR2: KGHSH, LQKENI. V shed 2 bases, J shed 7 bases, and the junction held 6 bases outside the gene matches. As DNA, the CDR3 is TGTGCCAGCTCACCAGTTGGACAGGGAACTGGCTACACCTTC. As protein: CASSPVGQGTGYTF.

CDR3 region: CASSRGGTYNEQFF. The CDR3 DNA is TGTGCCAGCAGCCGGGGGGGCACCTACAATGAGCAGTTCTTC. This chain connects TRBV7-8 to TRBJ2-1; 8 bases fit TRBD2. Trimming took 5 bases from V and 2 from J; bases not matched to a gene: 2. Germline-derived CDR1 and CDR2 are SGHVS and FQNEAQ. The CDR3 spans 14 residues.

This sequence joins TRBV5-1 and TRBJ2-3; 10 bases fit TRBD1. V shed 0 bases and J 4 bases; nucleotides not matched to a gene: 2. Germline CDR1 reads SGHRS; CDR2 reads YFSETQ. This CDR3 is built from 15 residues. In DNA, the CDR3 is TGCGCCAGCAGCTTGGGGGACAGGGGACCAGATACGCAGTATTTT. It specifies CASSLGDRGPDTQYF.

This rearrangement joins TRBV9 to TRBJ1-1; weak D call: TRBD1 (6 bases). Germline CDR1 SGDLS, CDR2 YYNGEE. The CDR3 length is 12 residues. V was shortened by 9 bases and J by 1 base, with 10 bases between the two germline ends. This CDR3 reads CATVTGNTEAFF. In DNA, the CDR3 is TGTGCCACCGTGACAGGGAACACTGAAGCTTTCTTT.

The chain combines TRBV10-3 with TRBJ2-7; tentative D call: TRBD1 (5 bases). CDR1 is ENHRY and CDR2 is SYGVKD in the germline V gene. The CDR3 runs to 13 residues. The germline V and J ends were trimmed by 2 bases and 6 bases, with 11 bases remaining between them. CDR3 loop: CAISEMQGGEQYF. For the CDR3, the DNA is TGTGCCATCAGTGAGATGCAGGGTGGCGAGCAGTACTTC.

The J gene is TRBJ1-6, the V gene TRBV19, with no clear D. Germline CDR1 reads LNHDA; CDR2 reads SQIVND (reference sequence). This CDR3 is 13 amino acids long. The V gene lost 4 bases and the J gene lost 7 bases, with 8 bases spanning the gap. This CDR3 reads CASSRQRNSPLHF. CDR3 nucleotides: TGTGCCAGTAGTAGGCAGCGGAATTCACCCCTCCACTTT.

Only one count was recorded for this clone. The CDR3 DNA reads TGCAGCGTAGGTTTGGGAGACAGCACAGATACGCAGTATTTT. Protein sequence: CSVGLGDSTDTQYF. The chain has TRBV29-1 and TRBJ2-3; D perhaps matches TRBD2 (5 bases). V dropped 6 bases and J dropped 0 bases, with 13 bases sitting between them. This CDR3 has 14 residues. Germline CDR1 and CDR2: SQVTM and ANQGSEA.

This chain joins TRBV4-1 and TRBJ2-1; D is ambiguous. The CDR3 runs 11 residues. V dropped 4 bases and J dropped 7 bases, with 5 bases sitting between them. The germline V gene encodes CDR1 MGHRA and CDR2 YSYEKL. The CDR3 here is CASSRSNEQFF. In DNA, the CDR3 is TGCGCCAGCAGCCGGAGTAATGAGCAGTTCTTC.

The CDR3 loop is CASSSFGELFF. The CDR3 nucleotides read TGTGCCAGCAGCTCCTTCGGGGAGCTGTTTTTT. This chain links TRBV7-2 with TRBJ2-2, with D unresolved. CDR3 length: 11 amino acids. Trimming removed 4 bases from V and 7 bases from J, with 4 bases in between. The germline gives CDR1 SGHTA, CDR2 FQGNSA.

The chain recombines TRBV7-6 with TRBJ1-1; 8 bases align to TRBD1. Germline CDR1 is SGHVS and CDR2 is FNYEAQ. J was trimmed by 0 bases and V by 5 bases; bases with no gene match: 5. CDR3 size: 15 residues. The CDR3 sequence: CASSPGQGLNTEAFF. As DNA, the CDR3 is TGTGCCAGCAGCCCTGGACAGGGATTGAACACTGAAGCTTTCTTT.

The chain carries TRBV19 and TRBJ1-6; D perhaps matches TRBD1 (5 bases). This CDR3 has 14 residues. V was shortened by 6 bases and J by 7 bases, with 13 bases between the two germline ends. Germline V lookup: CDR1 LNHDA, CDR2 SQIVND (reference sequence). The CDR3 protein is CASSPVGGNSPLHF. CDR3 DNA: TGTGCCAGTAGCCCAGTGGGGGGGAATTCACCCCTCCACTTT.

This rearrangement joins TRBV5-1 to TRBJ1-2, with 7 positions matching TRBD1. The J segment lost 4 bases and the V segment lost 4 bases, leaving 13 bases of the junction unmatched. CDR3 size: 16 residues. Germline V gives CDR1 SGHRS, CDR2 YFSETQ. CDR3 nucleotide sequence: TGCGCCAGCAGCCCCACGCCAGGGGGGCCCTCCTATGGCTACACCTTC. Translation: CASSPTPGGPSYGYTF.

This clone was counted only a few times. The V gene is TRBV10-2, the J gene TRBJ1-1; TRBD1 matches 7 bases. The CDR3 loop spans 15 amino acids. V lost 2 bases, J lost 0 bases, and 3 bases stayed unmatched. CDR1 and CDR2 (germline): WSHSY, SAAADI. CDR3 in DNA: TGCGCCAGCAGTGAGCCGGGACAGTTGAACACTGAAGCTTTCTTT. Translated: CASSEPGQLNTEAFF.

This chain links TRBV19 with TRBJ1-1; D may be TRBD1 (5 bases). Germline V gene sequence: CDR1 LNHDA, CDR2 SQIVND (reference sequence). The ends were cut back, 8 bases at V and 11 bases at J, with 15 bases in the middle. This CDR3 comprises 11 residues. The CDR3 DNA reads as TGTGCCAGTGGCCGCAGGGATGGGGCTTTCTTT. It yields the protein CASGRRDGAFF.

The chain recombines TRBV11-2 with TRBJ2-3, with a tentative D call TRBD2 (5 bases). V gave up 3 bases and J gave up 5 bases, with 12 bases separating them. CDR1 is SGHAT and CDR2 is FQNNGV in the germline V gene. The CDR3 length is 14 residues. CDR3 sequence: CASSLGSVKDTQYF. CDR3 nucleotide sequence: TGTGCCAGCAGCTTGGGTAGCGTTAAAGATACGCAGTATTTT.

This clone turned up a few times. V usage is TRBV5-1 and J usage is TRBJ2-7; 9 bases agree with TRBD1. This CDR3 spans 16 amino acids. CDR1 and CDR2 (germline): SGHRS, YFSETQ. V lost 1 base to trimming and J lost 3 bases; unmatched junction nucleotides: 8. In nucleotides, the CDR3 is TGCGCCAGCAGCTTGACAGGGACAGGGCCTTACTACGAGCAGTACTTC. Translating gives CASSLTGTGPYYEQYF.

V gene TRBV18 combines with J gene TRBJ1-1, with D perhaps matching TRBD1 (6 bases). The CDR3 sequence is 15 residues long. V was shortened by 3 bases and J by 2 bases, with 13 bases between the two germline ends. Germline loops: CDR1 KGHSH, CDR2 LQKENI. This chain's CDR3 is CASSPRGRGNTEAFF. In nucleotides, the CDR3 is TGTGCCAGCTCACCGCGAGGCAGGGGAAACACTGAAGCTTTCTTT.

The chain is built from TRBV4-2 and TRBJ1-2; 8 bases are a match to TRBD1. CDR1 and CDR2 (germline): LGHNA, YNFKEQ. The CDR3 has 15 amino acids. V was clipped by 4 bases and J by 4 bases; unmatched bases: 8. In DNA, the CDR3 is TGTGCCAGCAGCCCCGGGACAGGACGAACCTATGGCTACACCTTC. The encoded protein is CASSPGTGRTYGYTF.